A single sample gave rise to the 5 T cell receptor beta chains below, sequenced in a study of breast tumors, draining lymph nodes, adjacent tissues. Samples came from axillary lymph nodes draining the breast cancer. MiXCR was run by TCRdb on the multiplex PCR reads, yielding one entry per CDR3 protein. This sample has roughly 86,000 distinct CDR3 sequences; approximately 19% occur once, and the top ten carry 2% to 2.5%. Sequenced: axillary lymph node tissue. The receptors were sampled from a female donor with breast cancer. Some clones in this sample may be carry-over from other donors' samples.

At least ten counts were recorded for this clonotype. This chain joins TRBV20-1 and TRBJ2-2, with 7 nucleotides matching TRBD2. Trimming cost V 5 bases and J 4 bases; bases outside gene matches: 4. The CDR3 runs 13 residues. Germline CDR1 DFQATT, CDR2 SNEGSKA (reference sequence). In DNA form, the CDR3 reads TGCAGTGCTCCCGGGACTACCACCGGGGAGCTGTTTTTT. Encoded protein: CSAPGTTTGELFF.

At least ten counts were recorded for this clonotype. CDR3 nucleotides: TGCAGTGCCCGACGCCCGGATAGCAATCGAGAGACCCAGTACTTC. This translates into CSARRPDSNRETQYF. The chain joins TRBV20-1 to TRBJ2-5; the D is unclear. The germline V and J ends were trimmed by 6 bases and 4 bases, with 21 bases remaining between them. Germline V lookup: CDR1 DFQATT, CDR2 SNEGSKA (reference sequence). The CDR3 length is 15 residues.

As regards this clonotype: This may come from a read error, since a much larger clone is one base off. The gene calls are TRBV6-2 or TRBV6-3 and TRBJ2-1, with TRBD2 identical over 10 bases. The CDR3 consists of 15 residues. The ends lost 6 bases at V and 8 bases at J; junction bases unmatched: 10. CDR1 is MNHEY and CDR2 is SVGEGT in the germline V gene. CDR3 coding DNA: TGTGCCAGCAGAAAACCTAGCGGGAGTAGGGATGAGCAGTTCTTC. Its protein is CASRKPSGSRDEQFF.

This clonotype showed up many times. This chain connects TRBV20-1 to TRBJ2-5; TRBD1 matches 8 bases. J was trimmed by 5 bases and V by 3 bases; bases with no gene match: 14. Germline assignment: CDR1 DFQATT and CDR2 SNEGSKA (reference sequence). The CDR3 loop spans 16 amino acids. CDR3 region: CSASPLGQGRSETQYF. CDR3 nucleotides: TGCAGTGCTAGCCCCCTCGGACAGGGACGGTCGGAGACCCAGTACTTC.

Ten or more counts support this clonotype. The rearrangement uses TRBV19 and TRBJ1-4; D gene unclear. Trimming cost V 7 bases and J 6 bases, with 15 bases left between them. The CDR3 extends over 14 amino acids. Germline-derived CDR1 and CDR2 are LNHDA and SQIVND (reference sequence). The CDR3 is CASTQAGVHEKLFF. The CDR3 nucleotides read TGTGCCAGTACTCAGGCAGGCGTGCATGAAAAACTGTTTTTT.